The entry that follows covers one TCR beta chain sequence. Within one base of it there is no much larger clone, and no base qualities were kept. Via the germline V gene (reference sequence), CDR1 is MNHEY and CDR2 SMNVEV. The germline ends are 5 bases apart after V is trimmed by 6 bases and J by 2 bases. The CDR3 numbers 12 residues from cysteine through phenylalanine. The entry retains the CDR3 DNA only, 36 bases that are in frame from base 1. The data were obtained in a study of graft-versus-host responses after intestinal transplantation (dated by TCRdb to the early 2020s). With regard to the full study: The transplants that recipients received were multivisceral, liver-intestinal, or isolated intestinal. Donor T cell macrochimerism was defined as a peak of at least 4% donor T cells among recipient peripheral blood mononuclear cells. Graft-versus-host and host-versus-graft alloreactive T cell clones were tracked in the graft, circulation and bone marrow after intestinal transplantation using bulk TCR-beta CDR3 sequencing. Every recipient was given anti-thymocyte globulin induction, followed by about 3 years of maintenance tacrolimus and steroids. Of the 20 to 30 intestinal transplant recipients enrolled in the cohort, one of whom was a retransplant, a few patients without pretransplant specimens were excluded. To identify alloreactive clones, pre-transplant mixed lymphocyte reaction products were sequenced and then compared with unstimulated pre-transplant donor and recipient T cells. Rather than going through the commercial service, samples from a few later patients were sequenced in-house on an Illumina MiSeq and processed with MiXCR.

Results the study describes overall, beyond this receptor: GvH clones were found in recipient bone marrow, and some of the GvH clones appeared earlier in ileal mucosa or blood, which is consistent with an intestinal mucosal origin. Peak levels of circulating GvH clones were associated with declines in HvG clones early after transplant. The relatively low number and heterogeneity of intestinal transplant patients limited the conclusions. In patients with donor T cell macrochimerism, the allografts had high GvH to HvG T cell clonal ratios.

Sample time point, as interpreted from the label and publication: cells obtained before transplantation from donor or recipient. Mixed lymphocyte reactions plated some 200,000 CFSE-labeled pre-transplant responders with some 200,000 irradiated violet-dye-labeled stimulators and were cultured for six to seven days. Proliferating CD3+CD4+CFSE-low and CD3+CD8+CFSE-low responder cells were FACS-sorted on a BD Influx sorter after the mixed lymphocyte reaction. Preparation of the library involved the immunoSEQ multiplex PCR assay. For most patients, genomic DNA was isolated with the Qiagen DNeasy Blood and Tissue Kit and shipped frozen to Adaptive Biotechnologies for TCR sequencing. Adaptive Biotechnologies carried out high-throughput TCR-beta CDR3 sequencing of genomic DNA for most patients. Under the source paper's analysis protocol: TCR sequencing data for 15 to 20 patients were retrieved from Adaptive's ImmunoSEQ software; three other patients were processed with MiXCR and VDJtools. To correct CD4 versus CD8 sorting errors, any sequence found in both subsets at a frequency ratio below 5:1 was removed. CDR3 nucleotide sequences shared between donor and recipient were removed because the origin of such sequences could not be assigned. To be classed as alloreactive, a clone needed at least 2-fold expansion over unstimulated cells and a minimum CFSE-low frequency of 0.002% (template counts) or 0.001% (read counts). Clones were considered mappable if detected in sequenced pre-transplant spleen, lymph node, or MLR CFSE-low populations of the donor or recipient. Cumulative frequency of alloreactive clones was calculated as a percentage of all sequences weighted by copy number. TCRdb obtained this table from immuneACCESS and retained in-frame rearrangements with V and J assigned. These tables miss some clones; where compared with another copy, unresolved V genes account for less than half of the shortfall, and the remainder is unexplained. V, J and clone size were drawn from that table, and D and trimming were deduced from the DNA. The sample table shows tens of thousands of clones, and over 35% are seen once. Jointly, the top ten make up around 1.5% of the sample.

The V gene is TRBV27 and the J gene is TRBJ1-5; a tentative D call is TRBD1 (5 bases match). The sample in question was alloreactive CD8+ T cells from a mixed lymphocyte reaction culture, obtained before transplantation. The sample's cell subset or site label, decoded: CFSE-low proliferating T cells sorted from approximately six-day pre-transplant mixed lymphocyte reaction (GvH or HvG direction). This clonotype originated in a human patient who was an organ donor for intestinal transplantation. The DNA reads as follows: TGTGCCAGCAGACAGGGCAATCAGCCCCAGCATTTT. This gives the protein CASRQGNQPQHF.